This T cell receptor beta chain originates from a study of shared T cell receptors in the human thymus. CDR1 is SGHNT and CDR2 is YYREEE in the germline V gene (reference sequence). The CDR3 covers 17 residues. V shed 4 bases and J 1 base; nucleotides not matched to a gene: 8. Clones were read by immunoSEQ multiplex PCR, and TCRdb kept only the in-frame ones, dropping some. The table has hundreds of thousands of clones, approximately 89% seen once. The same sample was also studied in work on human thymus T cells. That source adds: The people who donated were healthy Finnish babies having corrective surgery for congenital heart defects. Corrective heart surgery yielded resections, and these provided the thymus tissue. Apparent bias marked the V and J gene usage of thymic and blood repertoires. What related research reported was that thymic repertoires overlapped highly among unrelated individuals.

The sequence was collected from a boy under two years old with a congenital heart defect. The sequenced material came from thymocytes. The chain is built from TRBV5-4 and TRBJ2-1; 10 nucleotides align to TRBD2. DNA of the CDR3: TGTGCCAGCAGCCCCACACTAGCGGGAAGATCCTACAATGAGCAGTTCTTC. Its translation is CASSPTLAGRSYNEQFF.